This is a list of T cell receptor beta chains from one sample in a study of early T cells in non-severe SARS-CoV-2 infection. TCRdb ran MiXCR on the 5' RACE reads and lists one entry per CDR3 protein. The table records over 100,000 distinct CDR3 sequences, about an eighth of them present only once. What was sequenced was whole blood. Receptors originate from an adult who was a healthcare worker with PCR-confirmed SARS-CoV-2 infection or an uninfected control (not recorded which). CDR3s include the opening cysteine and the closing phenylalanine or tryptophan.

18	TRBV10-2	CASSESYSWGHLNEKLFF
11	TRBV20-1	CSASGSHGYTF
15	TRBV10-3	CAISEIGLARDTQYF
16	TRBV27	CASSLGLAGITGELFF
14	TRBV5-1	CASRTGDGANVLTF
14	TRBV20-1	CSASNPEGENIQYF
15	TRBV5-5	CASSLVYRRYTEAFF
15	TRBV28	CASSSPSGGTREQFF
14	TRBV10-2	CASSPGGENYEQYF
13	TRBV30	CAWSGGGEETQYF
18	TRBV12-3/TRBV12-4	CASSPTGAHSSGANVLTF
16	TRBV4-2	CASSPWTGDGANVLTF
21	TRBV2	CASSPTLNFDRGLGGANVLTF
14	TRBV29-1	CSVPTTRSYNEQFF
13	TRBV7-2	CASSPQQEGAQYF
19	TRBV4-1	CASSPQAGPARAGLAEQYF